One sample yielded the 22 T cell receptor beta chains listed below, sequenced in a study of blood T cell repertoires in COVID-19. Generated by immunoSEQ multiplex PCR, the TCRdb table keeps only in-frame clones and is missing some. Here the sample spans around 230,000 clones, around 90% being singletons. Sequencing used peripheral blood. These TCRs come from a man aged 55 to 69 who had recovered from COVID-19.

Turning to this clone: The sample contains more than one DNA sequence encoding this CDR3. The chain joins TRBV18 to TRBJ1-1; 10 bases match TRBD1. From germline, CDR1 is KGHSH and CDR2 LQKENI. The CDR3 is 14 residues long. V dropped 4 bases and J dropped 1; count of bases not matched to a gene: 0. CDR3 coding DNA: TGTGCCAGCTCACGGGACAGGGGGAACACTGAAGCTTTCTTT. Translating gives CASSRDRGNTEAFF.

This chain connects TRBV14 to TRBJ2-7; 8 nucleotides match TRBD2. CDR1 is SGHDN, CDR2 FVKESK, per germline. This CDR3 contains 16 residues. With V trimmed by 1 base and J by 4 bases, 9 bases remained unmatched. The DNA for the CDR3 is TGTGCCAGCAGCCAAGCTAGGCCTAGCGGGCCATACGAGCAGTACGTC. This gives the protein CASSQARPSGPYEQYV.

This chain joins TRBV10-2 and TRBJ1-1; TRBD1 matches at 9 bases. The CDR3 is 13 amino acids. J lost 1 base, V lost 6 bases, and 0 bases had no gene match. Looked up from germline, CDR1 is WSHSY and CDR2 is SAAADI. CDR3: CASRDRGNTEAFF. The CDR3 DNA reads as TGCGCCAGCAGGGACAGGGGGAACACTGAAGCTTTCTTT.

The J gene is TRBJ2-3, the V gene TRBV7-2; D uncertain. Trimming removed 3 bases at V and 0 bases at J, with 7 bases between. Germline-derived CDR1 and CDR2 are SGHTA and FQGNSA. CDR3 length equals 14 residues. The CDR3 DNA reads as TGTGCCAGCAGCTTTTACCGGAGCACAGATACGCAGTATTTT. Translating it yields CASSFYRSTDTQYF.

This chain connects TRBV9 to TRBJ2-7; no reliable D call. The CDR3 is made up of 13 amino acids. V was clipped by 4 bases and J by 3 bases, with 11 bases between them. Germline assignment: CDR1 SGDLS and CDR2 YYNGEE. CDR3 in amino acids: CASSLQENYEQYF. CDR3 DNA: TGTGCCAGCAGCCTTCAAGAGAACTACGAGCAGTACTTC.

The rearrangement links TRBV24-1 to TRBJ1-1; 7 bases map to TRBD1. Germline-derived CDR1 and CDR2 are KGHDR and SFDVKD. With V trimmed by 4 bases and J by 8 bases, 6 bases remained unmatched. The CDR3 consists of 13 residues. CDR3 nucleotides: TGTGCCACCAGTGAGTCGGGACAGCGAGAAGCTTTCTTT. Its protein product is CATSESGQREAFF.

The V and J genes are TRBV25-1 and TRBJ2-3, with 9 bases fitting TRBD2. Germline values: CDR1 MGHDK, CDR2 SYGVNS. V shed 3 bases, J shed 12 bases, and the junction held 10 bases outside the gene matches. This CDR3 region has 14 residues. Written as DNA, the CDR3 is TGTGCCAGCAGTGACGGTTACGAGCGGGGGGCTCAGTATTTT. Its protein is CASSDGYERGAQYF.

The chain links TRBV2 to TRBJ2-2; possibly TRBD1 for D (6 bases). This CDR3 is 12 amino acids long. CDR1 is SNHLY and CDR2 is FYNNEI in the germline V gene. V was cut by 6 bases and J by 13 bases, with 15 bases left in between. CDR3 nucleotide sequence: TGTGCCAGCAGGGACAGCCCACAAGGGCTGTTTTTT. This sequence encodes CASRDSPQGLFF. Full variable domain (outside the CDR3, taken from reference TRBV2 and TRBJ2-2): EPEVTQTPSHQVTQMGQEVILRCVPISNHLYFYWYRQILGQKVEFLVSFYNNEISEKSEIFDDQFSVERPDGSNFTLKIRSTKLEDSAMYFCASRDSPQGLFFGEGSRLTVL.

The chain joins TRBV3-1 (or the pseudogene TRBV3-2) to TRBJ1-4; D may be TRBD1 (6 bases). V shed 4 bases and J shed 8 bases, with 14 bases lying between them. This CDR3 is built from 14 residues. Germline assignment: CDR1 LGHDT and CDR2 YNNKEL (reference sequence). The CDR3 protein is CASSRGGAYEKLFF. CDR3 sequence (DNA): TGTGCCAGCAGCCGGGGGGGGGCCTACGAAAAACTGTTTTTT.

This chain uses TRBV3-1 (or the pseudogene TRBV3-2) with TRBJ1-1; D not resolved. This CDR3 has 15 residues. V lost 5 bases and J 4 bases, leaving 17 bases between the germline ends. From germline, CDR1 is LGHDT and CDR2 YNNKEL (reference sequence). CDR3 loop: CASSFPTRAGTEAFF. The CDR3 nucleotides are TGTGCCAGCAGCTTTCCTACGCGGGCCGGCACTGAAGCTTTCTTT.

V usage is TRBV12-3 or TRBV12-4 and J usage is TRBJ1-5; maybe TRBD1 (6 bases). The CDR3 has 13 residues. V was pared by 4 bases and J by 4 bases, with 8 bases between. The CDR3 sequence: CASSSQGNQPQHF. DNA of the CDR3: TGTGCCAGCAGTTCACAGGGAAATCAGCCCCAGCATTTT.

The J gene is TRBJ1-6, the V gene TRBV23-1; perhaps TRBD1 as D (6 bases). Being an ORF, TRBV23-1 has a function that is uncertain. The CDR3 totals 11 residues. Trimming stripped 6 bases from V and 15 bases from J, with 12 bases between. This CDR3 is CASRIQGYLHF. The CDR3 DNA sequence: TGCGCCAGCAGGATCCAGGGGTACCTCCACTTT.

This clone was detected a few times. This chain connects TRBV25-1 to TRBJ1-6, with D perhaps TRBD1 (6 bases). This CDR3 region has 15 residues. Per germline, CDR1 MGHDK and CDR2 SYGVNS. The V end was cut by 3 bases, the J end by 3 bases, with 9 bases between. The CDR3 DNA sequence: TGTGCCAGCAGTGAGGGCAGGGGCTATAATTCACCCCTCCACTTT. Its protein product is CASSEGRGYNSPLHF.

The sample holds a few counts of this clone. The genes are TRBV5-1 and TRBJ1-5, with TRBD1 matching over 8 bases. The CDR3 is 15 residues long. V gave up 1 base and J gave up 0 bases; unmatched junction bases: 0. The V gene's germline CDR1 is SGHRS and CDR2 YFSETQ. In DNA form, the CDR3 reads TGCGCCAGCAGCTTGCAGGGGGCTAGCAATCAGCCCCAGCATTTT. Its translation: CASSLQGASNQPQHF.

V usage is TRBV11-3 and J usage is TRBJ2-1, with 8 bases lining up with TRBD2. V shed 5 bases and J 9 bases; nucleotides not matched to a gene: 6. CDR1 is SGHNT, CDR2 YENEEA, per germline. The CDR3 consists of 13 residues. The CDR3 loop is CASSRGLAIEQFF. The CDR3 nucleotides read TGTGCCAGCAGCCGCGGACTAGCCATTGAGCAGTTCTTC.

J is TRBJ2-1 and V is TRBV9, with 12 bases lining up with TRBD2. The CDR3 has 18 amino acids. V was pared by 4 bases and J by 0 bases, with 8 bases of the junction left unmatched. Germline-derived CDR1 and CDR2 are SGDLS and YYNGEE. CDR3 protein: CASSPRGLAGSSYNEQFF. The CDR3 DNA reads as TGTGCCAGCAGCCCTCGAGGACTAGCGGGAAGCTCCTACAATGAGCAGTTCTTC.

This clone was counted a single time. The CDR3: CASSQGFTGGVDTIYF. CDR3 bases: TGCGCCAGCAGCCAAGGTTTCACAGGGGGCGTGGACACCATATATTTT. The genes are TRBV4-1 and TRBJ1-3; the match to TRBD1 covers 9 bases. Germline values: CDR1 MGHRA, CDR2 YSYEKL. The CDR3 has 16 residues. Trimming took 1 base from V and 8 from J; bases not matched to a gene: 9.

A single count supports this clone. The rearrangement joins TRBV18 to TRBJ2-3; 7 bases agree with TRBD2. Germline CDR1 is KGHSH and CDR2 is LQKENI. The CDR3 has 15 amino acids. Trimming at V came to 1 base and at J to 2 bases, leaving 3 bases not matched to a gene. This CDR3 is CASSPQAGTTDTQYF. Here the CDR3 DNA reads TGTGCCAGCTCACCACAAGCGGGGACCACAGATACGCAGTATTTT.

The V gene is TRBV2, the J gene TRBJ1-5; no clear D gene. V lost 3 bases and J lost 0, with 6 bases in between. CDR3 length: 14 residues. Per the germline V gene, CDR1 is SNHLY and CDR2 is FYNNEI. This CDR3 reads CASSDINSNQPQHF. CDR3 coding DNA: TGTGCCAGCAGTGATATAAATAGCAATCAGCCCCAGCATTTT.

This sequence joins TRBV27 and TRBJ2-7; D is perhaps TRBD1 (7 bases). Trimming took 5 bases from V and 5 from J, leaving 22 bases between them. CDR1 and CDR2 (germline): MNHEY, SMNVEV (reference sequence). CDR3 size: 16 residues. The CDR3: CASSQTQGGRVNEQYF. The CDR3 region has the DNA TGTGCCAGCAGTCAGACGCAGGGGGGCCGGGTGAACGAGCAGTACTTC.

The chain carries TRBV28 and TRBJ1-5; D unresolved. V was cut by 5 bases and J by 4 bases, with 12 bases left in between. The CDR3 consists of 14 residues. The germline V gene has CDR1 MDHEN and CDR2 SYDVKM. As DNA, the CDR3 is TGTGCCAGCAGTCGTTCAGTACCTAATCAGCCCCAGCATTTT. Protein: CASSRSVPNQPQHF.

The chain is built from TRBV27 and TRBJ1-2; D is uncertain. Germline CDR1 and CDR2: MNHEY and SMNVEV (reference sequence). The V end was cut by 8 bases, the J end by 4 bases, with 23 bases between. The CDR3 is 16 residues long. DNA for the CDR3: TGTGCCAGCCGACGATCAGCCCCGGGAGCAGGCTATGGCTACACCTTC. Encoded protein: CASRRSAPGAGYGYTF.